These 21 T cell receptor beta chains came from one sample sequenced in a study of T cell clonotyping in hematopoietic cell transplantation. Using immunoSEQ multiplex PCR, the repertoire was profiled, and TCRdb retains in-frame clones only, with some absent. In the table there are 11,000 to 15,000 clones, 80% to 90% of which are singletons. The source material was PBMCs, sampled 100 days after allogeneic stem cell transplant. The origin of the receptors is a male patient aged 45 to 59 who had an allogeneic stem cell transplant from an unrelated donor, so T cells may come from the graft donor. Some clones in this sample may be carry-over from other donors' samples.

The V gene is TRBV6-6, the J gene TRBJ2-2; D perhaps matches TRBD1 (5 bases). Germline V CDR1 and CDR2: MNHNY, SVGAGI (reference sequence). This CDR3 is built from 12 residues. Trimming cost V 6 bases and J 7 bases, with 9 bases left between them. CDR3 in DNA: TGTGCCAGCAGGCCAGGGAACGGGGAGCTGTTTTTT. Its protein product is CASRPGNGELFF.

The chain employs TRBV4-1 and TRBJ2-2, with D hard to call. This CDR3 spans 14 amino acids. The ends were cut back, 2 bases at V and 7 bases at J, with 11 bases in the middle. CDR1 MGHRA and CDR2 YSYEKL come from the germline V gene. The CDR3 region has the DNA TGCGCCAGCAGCCAACCAAGCCGGCGCGGGGAGCTGTTTTTT. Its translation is CASSQPSRRGELFF.

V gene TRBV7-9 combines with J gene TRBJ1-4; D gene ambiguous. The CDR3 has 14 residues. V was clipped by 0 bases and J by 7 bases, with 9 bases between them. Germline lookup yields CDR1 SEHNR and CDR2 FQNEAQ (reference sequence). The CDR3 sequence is CASSLAGWGEKLFF. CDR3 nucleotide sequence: TGTGCCAGCAGCTTAGCCGGGTGGGGTGAAAAACTGTTTTTT.

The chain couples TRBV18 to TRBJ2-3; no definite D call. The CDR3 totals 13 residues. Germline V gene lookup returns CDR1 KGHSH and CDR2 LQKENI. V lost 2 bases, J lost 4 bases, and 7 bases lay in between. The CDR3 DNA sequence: TGTGCCAGCTCACCAGAGGTCGCAGATACGCAGTATTTT. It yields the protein CASSPEVADTQYF.

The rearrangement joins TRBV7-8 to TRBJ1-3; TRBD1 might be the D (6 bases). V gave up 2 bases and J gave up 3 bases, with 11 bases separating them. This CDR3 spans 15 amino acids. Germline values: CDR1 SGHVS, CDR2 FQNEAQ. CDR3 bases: TGTGCCAGCAGCTTAAGTAGGACAGATGGAAACACCATATATTTT. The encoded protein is CASSLSRTDGNTIYF.

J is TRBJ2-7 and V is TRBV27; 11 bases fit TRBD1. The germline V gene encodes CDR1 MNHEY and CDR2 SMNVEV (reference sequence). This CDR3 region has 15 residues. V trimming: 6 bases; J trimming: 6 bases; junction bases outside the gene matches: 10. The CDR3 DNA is TGTGCCAGCAGCCTGCTCAGGACAGGGGGCTTCGAGCAGTACTTC. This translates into CASSLLRTGGFEQYF.

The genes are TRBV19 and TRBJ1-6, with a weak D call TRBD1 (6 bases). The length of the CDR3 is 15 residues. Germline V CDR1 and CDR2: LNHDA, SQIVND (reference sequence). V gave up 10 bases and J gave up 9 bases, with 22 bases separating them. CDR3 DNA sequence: TGTGCCACTTCACTACAGGGTAACTTAGGTTCACCCCTCCACTTT. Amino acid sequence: CATSLQGNLGSPLHF. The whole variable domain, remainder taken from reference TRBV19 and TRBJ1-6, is DGGITQSPKYLFRKEGQNVTLSCEQNLNHDAMYWYRQDPGQGLRLIYYSQIVNDFQKGDIAEGYSVSREKKESFPLTVTSAQKNPTAFYLCATSLQGNLGSPLHFGNGTRLTVT.

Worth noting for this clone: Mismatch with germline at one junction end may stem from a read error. For the CDR3, the DNA is TGTGCCAGCAGGGAAGGACAGGGGTGGACTGAAGCTTTCTTT. Encoded protein: CASREGQGWTEAFF. The chain links TRBV2 to TRBJ1-1; TRBD1 matches at 9 bases. Germline V gene data show CDR1 as SNHLY and CDR2 as FYNNEI. The CDR3 consists of 14 residues.

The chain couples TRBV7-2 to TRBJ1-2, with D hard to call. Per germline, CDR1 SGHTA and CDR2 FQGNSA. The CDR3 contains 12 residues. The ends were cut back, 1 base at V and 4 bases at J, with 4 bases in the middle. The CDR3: CASSLDGYGYTF. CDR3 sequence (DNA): TGTGCCAGCAGCTTAGATGGCTATGGCTACACCTTC.

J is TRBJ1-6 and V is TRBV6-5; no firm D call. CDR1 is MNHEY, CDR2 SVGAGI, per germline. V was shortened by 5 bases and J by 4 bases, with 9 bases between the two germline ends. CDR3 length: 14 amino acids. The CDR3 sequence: CASSPSKYNSPLHF. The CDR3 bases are TGTGCCAGCAGTCCATCGAAGTATAATTCACCCCTCCACTTT.

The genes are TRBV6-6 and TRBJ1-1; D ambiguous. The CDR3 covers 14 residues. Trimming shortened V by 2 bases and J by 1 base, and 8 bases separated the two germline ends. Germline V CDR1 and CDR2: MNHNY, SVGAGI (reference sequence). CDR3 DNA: TGTGCCAGCAGTTACACCTCAGGGAACACTGAAGCTTTCTTT. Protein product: CASSYTSGNTEAFF.

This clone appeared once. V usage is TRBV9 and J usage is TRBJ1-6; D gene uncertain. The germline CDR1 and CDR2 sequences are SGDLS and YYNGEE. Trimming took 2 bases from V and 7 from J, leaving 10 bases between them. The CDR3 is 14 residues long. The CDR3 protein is CASSVGLLNSPLHF. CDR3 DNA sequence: TGTGCCAGCAGCGTCGGGCTTCTAAATTCACCCCTCCACTTT.

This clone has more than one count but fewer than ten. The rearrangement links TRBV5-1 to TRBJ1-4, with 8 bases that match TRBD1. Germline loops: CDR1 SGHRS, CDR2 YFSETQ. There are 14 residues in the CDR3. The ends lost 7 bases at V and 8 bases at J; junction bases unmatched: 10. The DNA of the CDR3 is TGCGCCAGCTGCCCGACAGGGGTGGGCGAAAAACTGTTTTTT. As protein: CASCPTGVGEKLFF. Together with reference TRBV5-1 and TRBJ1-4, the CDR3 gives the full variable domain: KAGVTQTPRYLIKTRGQQVTLSCSPISGHRSVSWYQQTPGQGLQFLFEYFSETQRNKGNFPGRFSGRQFSNSRSEMNVSTLELGDSALYLCASCPTGVGEKLFFGSGTQLSVL.

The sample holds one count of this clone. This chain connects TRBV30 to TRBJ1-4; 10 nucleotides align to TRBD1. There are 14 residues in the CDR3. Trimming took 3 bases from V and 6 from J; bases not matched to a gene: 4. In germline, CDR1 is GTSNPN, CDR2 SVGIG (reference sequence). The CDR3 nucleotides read TGTGCCTGGAGAAGGGACAGGGGATATGAAAAACTGTTTTTT. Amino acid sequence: CAWRRDRGYEKLFF.

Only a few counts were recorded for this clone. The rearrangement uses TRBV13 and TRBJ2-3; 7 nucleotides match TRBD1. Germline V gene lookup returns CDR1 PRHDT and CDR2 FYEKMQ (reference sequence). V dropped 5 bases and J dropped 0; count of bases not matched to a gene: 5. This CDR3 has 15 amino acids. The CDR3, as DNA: TGTGCCAGCAGCCTGAGACAGGGCAGCACAGATACGCAGTATTTT. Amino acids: CASSLRQGSTDTQYF. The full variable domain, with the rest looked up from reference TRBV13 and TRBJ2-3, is AAGVIQSPRHLIKEKRETATLKCYPIPRHDTVYWYQQGPGQDPQFLISFYEKMQSDKGSIPDRFSAQQFSDYHSELNMSSLELGDSALYFCASSLRQGSTDTQYFGPGTRLTVL.

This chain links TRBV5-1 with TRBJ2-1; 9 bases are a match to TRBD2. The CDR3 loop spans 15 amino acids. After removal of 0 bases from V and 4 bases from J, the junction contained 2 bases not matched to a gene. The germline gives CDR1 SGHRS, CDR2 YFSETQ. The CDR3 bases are TGCGCCAGCAGCTTGGGACTAGCGGATTACAATGAGCAGTTCTTC. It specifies CASSLGLADYNEQFF.

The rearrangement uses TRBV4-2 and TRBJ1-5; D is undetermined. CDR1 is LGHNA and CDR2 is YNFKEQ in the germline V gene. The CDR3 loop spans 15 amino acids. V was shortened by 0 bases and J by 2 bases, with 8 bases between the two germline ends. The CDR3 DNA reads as TGTGCCAGCAGCCAAGAGCGGGCAGGCAATCAGCCCCAGCATTTT. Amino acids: CASSQERAGNQPQHF.

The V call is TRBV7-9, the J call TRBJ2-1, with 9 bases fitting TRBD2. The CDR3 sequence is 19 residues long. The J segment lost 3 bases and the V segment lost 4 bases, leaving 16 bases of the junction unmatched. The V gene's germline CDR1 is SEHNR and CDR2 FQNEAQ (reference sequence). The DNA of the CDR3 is TGTGCCAGCAGCTCCAACGGCCAGGAAGCGGGGGGCCGCTACAATGAGCAGTTCTTC. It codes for CASSSNGQEAGGRYNEQFF.

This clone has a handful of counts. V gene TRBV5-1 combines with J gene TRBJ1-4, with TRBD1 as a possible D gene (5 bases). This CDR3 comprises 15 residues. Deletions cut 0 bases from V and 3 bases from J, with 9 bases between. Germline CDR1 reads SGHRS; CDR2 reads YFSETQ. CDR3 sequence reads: CASSLAGLANEKLFF. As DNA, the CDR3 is TGCGCCAGCAGCTTGGCAGGGTTGGCTAATGAAAAACTGTTTTTT. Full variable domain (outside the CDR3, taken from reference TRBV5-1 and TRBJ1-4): KAGVTQTPRYLIKTRGQQVTLSCSPISGHRSVSWYQQTPGQGLQFLFEYFSETQRNKGNFPGRFSGRQFSNSRSEMNVSTLELGDSALYLCASSLAGLANEKLFFGSGTQLSVL.

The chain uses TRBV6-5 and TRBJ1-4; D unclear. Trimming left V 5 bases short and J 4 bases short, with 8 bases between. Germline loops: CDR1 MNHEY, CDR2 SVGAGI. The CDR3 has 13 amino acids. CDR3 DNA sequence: TGTGCCAGCAGTCGAATTTTTAATGAAAAACTGTTTTTT. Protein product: CASSRIFNEKLFF.

CDR3 sequence: CSVERLSGHTEAFF. As DNA, the CDR3 is TGCAGCGTTGAACGCCTCTCAGGGCACACTGAAGCTTTCTTT. The rearrangement joins TRBV29-1 to TRBJ1-1; TRBD1 might be the D (5 bases). Trimming cost V 2 bases and J 3 bases, with 13 bases left between them. Germline V gene lookup returns CDR1 SQVTM and CDR2 ANQGSEA. This CDR3 is 14 amino acids long.